This T cell receptor beta chain was captured in a study of blood T cell repertoires in COVID-19. About the study: Samples came from the United States, Italy and Spain, spanning acute and convalescent COVID-19.

This CDR3 has 15 amino acids. Germline V gene data show CDR1 as LNHDA and CDR2 as SQIVND (reference sequence). Trimming cost V 2 bases and J 2 bases; bases outside gene matches: 2. Those enrolled, adults aged 18 to 89 years, came from fewer than 25 US areas. Allocation to cohorts depended on clinical history reported by the participants. As handled by the study authors: Amplification from reference gene primers served as the basis for estimated nucleated cell counts. Sequencing used immunoSEQ multiplex PCR; TCRdb keeps in-frame clones, though not all of them. Clone size and V and J calls were adopted from that table, with D and trimming inferred from the DNA. The sample gives 200,000 to 250,000 clones, roughly 89% of which show up once; approximately 10% is in the top ten.

The receptor's source is a man aged 18 to 29 with acute COVID-19. This chain joins TRBV19 and TRBJ2-1; 8 nucleotides match TRBD2. Sequenced material: PBMCs or T cells enriched from blood (not recorded which). CDR3 in DNA: TGTGCCAGTAGTATAAGTAGCGGGACCTACAATGAGCAGTTCTTC. The encoded protein is CASSISSGTYNEQFF.